This entry features one T cell receptor (beta chain) sequence. Its target is unknown. Subsets obtained from CD4+ cells comprised CD45RA+ naive and CD45RA-negative memory cells. The record originates from a study of shared clonotypes between healthy human individuals. Findings of the study overall: Shared clonotypes across all four donors exceeded non-shared ones in generation probability. Naive subsets tended to show greater estimated richness than memory subsets.

Sequencing was performed with immunoSEQ multiplex PCR; in TCRdb, only in-frame clones are kept and a portion is missing. The top ten hold 1.5% to 2% of the sample, which has hundreds of thousands of clones, about 74% seen once. The junction had 7 bases not matched to a gene; V was cut back by 1 base and J by 4 bases. The length of the CDR3 is 15 residues. Germline CDR1 reads GTSNPN; CDR2 reads SVGIG (reference sequence). The chain employs TRBV30 and TRBJ2-1; TRBD2 aligns across 7 bases. The sample taken for sequencing was memory CD4+ T cells sorted from blood. As to subset: CD45RA-negative fraction. The TCR comes from a woman in her thirties in good health. The CDR3 protein is CAWSGSSGIYNEQFF. Written as DNA, the CDR3 is TGTGCCTGGAGTGGATCTAGCGGAATATACAATGAGCAGTTCTTC.